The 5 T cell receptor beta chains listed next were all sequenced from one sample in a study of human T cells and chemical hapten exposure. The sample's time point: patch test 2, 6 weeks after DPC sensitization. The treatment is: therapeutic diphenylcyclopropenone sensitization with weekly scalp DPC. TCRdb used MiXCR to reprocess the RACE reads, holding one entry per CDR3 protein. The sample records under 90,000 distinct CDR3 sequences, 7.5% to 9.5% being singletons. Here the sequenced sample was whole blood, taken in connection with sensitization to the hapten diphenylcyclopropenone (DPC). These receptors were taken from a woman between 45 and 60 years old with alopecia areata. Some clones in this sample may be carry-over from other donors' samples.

DNA for the CDR3: TGTGCCAGCAGTGAAGCGGACCAGGGCTTTCAATACTATGGCTACACCTTC. Translation: CASSEADQGFQYYGYTF. The V call is TRBV6-1, the J call TRBJ1-2; perhaps TRBD1 as D (5 bases). The V gene's germline CDR1 is MNHNS and CDR2 SASEGT. There are 17 residues in the CDR3. Trimming shortened V by 0 bases and J by 3 bases, and 17 bases separated the two germline ends.

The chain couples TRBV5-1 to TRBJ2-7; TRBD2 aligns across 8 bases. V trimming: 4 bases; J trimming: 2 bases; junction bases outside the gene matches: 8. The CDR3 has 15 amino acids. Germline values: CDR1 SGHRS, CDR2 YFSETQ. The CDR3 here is CASSLSSGGTYEQYF. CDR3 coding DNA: TGCGCCAGCAGCCTTTCGAGCGGGGGAACCTACGAGCAGTACTTC.

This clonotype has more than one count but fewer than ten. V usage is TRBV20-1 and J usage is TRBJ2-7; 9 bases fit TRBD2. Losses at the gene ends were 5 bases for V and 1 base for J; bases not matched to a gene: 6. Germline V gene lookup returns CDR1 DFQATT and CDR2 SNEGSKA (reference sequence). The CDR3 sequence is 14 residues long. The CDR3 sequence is CSAERTSVSYEQYF. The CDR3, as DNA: TGCAGTGCTGAACGGACTAGCGTGTCCTACGAGCAGTACTTC.

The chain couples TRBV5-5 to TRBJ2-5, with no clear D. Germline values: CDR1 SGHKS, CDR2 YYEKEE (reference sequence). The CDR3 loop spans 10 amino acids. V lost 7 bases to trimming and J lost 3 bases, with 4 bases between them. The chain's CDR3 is CASAKETQYF. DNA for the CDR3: TGTGCCAGCGCGAAAGAGACCCAGTACTTC.

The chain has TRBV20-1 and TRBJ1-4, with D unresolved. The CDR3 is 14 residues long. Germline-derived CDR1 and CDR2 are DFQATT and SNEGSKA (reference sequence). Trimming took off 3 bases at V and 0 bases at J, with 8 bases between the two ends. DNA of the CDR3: TGCAGTGCTAGGAGCGGTGCAACTAATGAAAAACTGTTTTTT. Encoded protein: CSARSGATNEKLFF.